Listed below are T cell receptor beta chains from one sample, sequenced in a study of healthy donors' naive CD4 and CD8 T cells. TCRdb re-called the reads with MiXCR, one entry per CDR3 protein. The sample has roughly 200,000 distinct CDR3 sequences, over 60% seen once. Source material: naive CD4+ and CD8+ T cells sorted from blood, pooled from several donors. The receptor set was obtained from a pool of human donors in good health; the sample pools cells from several healthy donors. Both conserved end residues are part of each CDR3. A D gene is named only where the DNA matches it firmly. Part of the rows lack a size; the others show once, few, many or a class for expanded clones.

v_gene	j_gene	d_gene	abundance	CDR3nt	CDR3aa
TRBV28	TRBJ1-6	.	.	TGTGCCAGCAGTTTACCCCCAAATTCACCCCTCCACTTT	CASSLPPNSPLHF
TRBV29-1	TRBJ1-3	TRBD1	.	TGCAGCGTTTACCGGACAGGGACCACTGGAAACACCATATATTTT	CSVYRTGTTGNTIYF
TRBV30	TRBJ1-5	.	.	TGTGCCTGGAGTGTCCATATCGGCAATCAGCCCCAGCATTTT	CAWSVHIGNQPQHF
TRBV12-3/TRBV12-4	TRBJ2-7	.	.	TGTGCCAGCAGTTTAGCGCCGGGAATTCCTAACTACGAGCAGTACTTC	CASSLAPGIPNYEQYF
TRBV5-4	TRBJ2-5	TRBD2	.	TGTGCCAGCAGCCGAGCGGGGGGAGAAGAGACCCAGTACTTC	CASSRAGGEETQYF
TRBV12-3/TRBV12-4	TRBJ2-1	TRBD2	.	TGTGCCAGCAGTGTAGCGGGAGGGCCCGGCAATGAGCAGTTCTTC	CASSVAGGPGNEQFF
TRBV29-1	TRBJ1-2	.	.	TGCAGCGTTGAACGGGGAGGCGATGGCTACACCTTC	CSVERGGDGYTF
TRBV5-5	TRBJ1-1	.	.	TGTGCCAGCAGCTTGGGGGACCTGAACACTGAAGCTTTCTTT	CASSLGDLNTEAFF
TRBV7-8	TRBJ1-2	.	once	TGTGCCAGCAGCTCCGGGGTGGACGTCTATGGCTACACCTTC	CASSSGVDVYGYTF
TRBV19	TRBJ1-1	.	.	TGTGCCAGTAGTATAGGCGCAGGGATCACTGAAGCTTTCTTT	CASSIGAGITEAFF
TRBV6-2/TRBV6-3	TRBJ2-7	.	.	TGTGCCAGCACCCATAGCGTCTACGAGCAGTACTTC	CASTHSVYEQYF
TRBV5-1	TRBJ2-1	TRBD1	once	TGCGCCAGCAGCGCGCCCGGACAGGATGAGCAGTTCTTC	CASSAPGQDEQFF
TRBV19	TRBJ2-3	TRBD1	.	TGTGCCAGTAGTACCATGACAGGGTATAGCACAGATACGCAGTATTTT	CASSTMTGYSTDTQYF
TRBV5-6	TRBJ1-1	.	.	TGTGCCAGCAGCCCGCCGGGGAGTGAAGCTTTCTTT	CASSPPGSEAFF
TRBV19	TRBJ2-1	.	.	TGTGCCAGTAGTATAGTGAAGGGTTACAATGAGCAGTTCTTC	CASSIVKGYNEQFF
TRBV29-1	TRBJ2-7	.	.	TGCAGCGCTCGACAGAGCTCCTACGAGCAGTACTTC	CSARQSSYEQYF
TRBV5-1	TRBJ2-7	.	.	TGCGCCAGCAGCTTGGAAGGCCACCGGGAGCAGTACTTC	CASSLEGHREQYF
TRBV27	TRBJ2-1	TRBD2	few	TGTGCCAGCAGTTCCTGGACGGGACTAGGCCATGAGCAGTTCTTC	CASSSWTGLGHEQFF